The rows below give T cell receptor beta chains drawn from one sample of a study of T cell repertoires in cytomegalovirus infection. TCRdb called the reads again in MiXCR, with one record for every CDR3 protein. This table holds roughly 320,000 distinct CDR3 sequences, about 9.2% found once. Sequences were obtained from PBMCs. Receptors originate from a human donor in good health (CMV status not recorded). Some clones in this sample may be carry-over from other donors' samples. CDR3s include the opening cysteine and the closing phenylalanine or tryptophan. D genes are given only for firm matches. Clone size is not always given. Where it is, it says once, few, many or a class for expanded clones.

>many|TRBJ1-1|-|TRBV7-9
TGTGCCAGCAGCTTAGAGGGACGAACGAACACTGAAGCTTTCTTT
CASSLEGRTNTEAFF
>few|TRBJ2-1|-|TRBV2
TGTGCCAGCAGTGAAAGTGGAGATGAGCAGTTCTTC
CASSESGDEQFF
>-|TRBJ2-2|-|TRBV5-5
TGTGCCAGCAGCTTCAGGGTTTCCGGGGAGCTGTTTTTT
CASSFRVSGELFF
>-|TRBJ2-3|TRBD2|TRBV18
TGTGCCAGCTCAGCACTAGCGGGACACGCCCTCACAGATACGCAGTATTTT
CASSALAGHALTDTQYF
>many|TRBJ2-1|-|TRBV6-2/TRBV6-3
TGTGCCAGCAGCTTCAACTCCCAGGGACACAATGAGCAGTTCTTC
CASSFNSQGHNEQFF
>many|TRBJ1-1|TRBD1|TRBV20-1
TGCAGTGCTGGGGGGACAGGGCTGAACACTGAAGCTTTCTTT
CSAGGTGLNTEAFF
>many|TRBJ2-7|TRBD2|TRBV7-2
TGTGCCAGCAGCCCTTACGGAGCGGGGAGCTACGAGCAGTACTTC
CASSPYGAGSYEQYF
>-|TRBJ2-3|-|TRBV6-2/TRBV6-3
TGTGCCAGCAGTCTGCCGGTCGTAGGCACAGATACGCAGTATTTT
CASSLPVVGTDTQYF
>many|TRBJ1-4|-|TRBV7-2
TGTGCCAGCAGCCCTCAAAACGCCGGGGGCCGAGGGGAAAAACTGTTTTTT
CASSPQNAGGRGEKLFF
>few|TRBJ1-3|-|TRBV20-1
TGCAGTGTGGACAGAGATGGAAACACCATATATTTT
CSVDRDGNTIYF
>-|TRBJ2-2|-|TRBV13
TGTGCCAGCAGCTTAGCCAGGTCAGGGCCTAACACCGGGGAGCTGTTTTTT
CASSLARSGPNTGELFF
>many|TRBJ1-5|-|TRBV7-8
TGTGCCAGCAGCTTATCAGTCGGGGTAAGCAATCAGCCCCAGCATTTT
CASSLSVGVSNQPQHF
>many|TRBJ1-5|-|TRBV19
TGTGCCAGTAGAAAGGGTCCTGGACTAGAAAATCAGCCCCAGCATTTT
CASRKGPGLENQPQHF
>many|TRBJ2-1|-|TRBV10-3
TGTGCCATCAGTGATTTGCAGGGCCCTAATGAGCAGTTCTTC
CAISDLQGPNEQFF
>many|TRBJ2-3|-|TRBV7-2
TGTGCCAGCGGTCCTCAGAGAGATACGCAGTATTTT
CASGPQRDTQYF
>-|TRBJ1-1|-|TRBV20-1
TGCAGTGCTAGAGATCCCCCCCGGACTGAAGCTTTCTTT
CSARDPPRTEAFF
>many|TRBJ2-5|-|TRBV20-1
TGCAGTGCTAGAGACATGATGGGGGCGCGGAAACAAGAGACCCAGTACTTC
CSARDMMGARKQETQYF
>many|TRBJ1-4|-|TRBV4-1
TGCGCCAGCAGCCACCTATTGGGTCGGTTGTTTTTT
CASSHLLGRLFF
>many|TRBJ1-1|-|TRBV20-1
TGCAGTGCTAAGAAAGACACTGAAGCTTTCTTT
CSAKKDTEAFF
>many|TRBJ2-5|-|TRBV7-2
TGTGCCAGCAGCTTGGCGGGCGGGGTGGAAAAGACCCAGTACTTC
CASSLAGGVEKTQYF
>many|TRBJ2-3|-|TRBV20-1
TGCAGTGCTAGAGCCCCGGCGCTGGGAGATACGCAGTATTTT
CSARAPALGDTQYF
>many|TRBJ2-5|TRBD2|TRBV7-6
TGTGCCAGCAGCTCCTCCCGGGGGACTAGCGGGGGACAAGAGACCCAGTACTTC
CASSSSRGTSGGQETQYF
>many|TRBJ1-5|-|TRBV6-2/TRBV6-3
TGTGCCAGCAGTTTTGGGGGGTATAGCAATCAGCCCCAGCATTTT
CASSFGGYSNQPQHF
>few|TRBJ1-5|-|TRBV5-6
TGTGCCAGCAGCGTGGGAGGGACACCTAATCAGCCCCAGCATTTT
CASSVGGTPNQPQHF
>many|TRBJ2-7|TRBD1|TRBV12-3/TRBV12-4
TGTGCCAGCAGCCCCGGGACAGGGGCCTACGAGCAGTACTTC
CASSPGTGAYEQYF
>many|TRBJ2-4|TRBD1|TRBV5-1
TGCGCCAGCAGCTTGGAAGGACAGGGTAAAAACATTCAGTACTTC
CASSLEGQGKNIQYF
>many|TRBJ1-2|-|TRBV29-1
TGCAGCGTTGAAGTAGTTAACTATGGCTACACCTTC
CSVEVVNYGYTF
>many|TRBJ2-3|-|TRBV11-2
TGTGCCAGCAGCTTGGGCGGGCCTCGAGATACGCAGTATTTT
CASSLGGPRDTQYF
>many|TRBJ2-3|-|TRBV14
TGTGCCAGCAGCACCATTCGGAGCGCTAGCACAGATACGCAGTATTTT
CASSTIRSASTDTQYF
>many|TRBJ2-7|-|TRBV12-3/TRBV12-4
TGTGCCACCGGGACACCTGATTCCTACGAGCAGTACTTC
CATGTPDSYEQYF
>many|TRBJ2-5|-|TRBV20-1
TGCAGTGCTCGGACAGTTAATAACCAAGAGACCCAGTACTTC
CSARTVNNQETQYF
>many|TRBJ1-4|-|TRBV7-9
TGTGCCAGCAGCTCCGGGGTCCAGGCGGGAAAACTGTTTTTT
CASSSGVQAGKLFF
>many|TRBJ1-2|TRBD1|TRBV27
TGTGCCAGCAGTGACTCGGGACAGGCGAATGGCTACACCTTC
CASSDSGQANGYTF
>many|TRBJ2-2|-|TRBV7-2
TGTGCCAGCCGGTGGGAATCCGGGGAGCTGTTTTTT
CASRWESGELFF
>few|TRBJ1-4|-|TRBV20-1
TGCAGGGGGCAGTCGGGCGAAAAACTGTTTTTT
CRGQSGEKLFF
>many|TRBJ2-7|-|TRBV12-3/TRBV12-4
TGTGCCAGCAGTGCCGGACTGAGCTCCTACGAGCAGTACTTC
CASSAGLSSYEQYF
>few|TRBJ1-2|TRBD1|TRBV20-1
TGCAGTGCTAGAGTCCTTAACAGGGGAGGTGGCTACACCTTC
CSARVLNRGGGYTF
>-|TRBJ2-3|-|TRBV29-1
TGCAGCGTGACAGATACGCAGTATTTT
CSVTDTQYF
>many|TRBJ1-1|TRBD1|TRBV6-5
TGTGCCAGCAGTTATCTGGGACAGGGAGACACTGAAGCTTTCTTT
CASSYLGQGDTEAFF
>many|TRBJ2-1|-|TRBV27
TGTGCCAGCAGTTTATATGGGGGCTCCTACAATGAGCAGTTCTTC
CASSLYGGSYNEQFF
>-|TRBJ2-7|-|TRBV7-9
TGTGCCAGCAGCCCCGTCTGGAGGGGGCAACCCTACGAGCAGTACTTC
CASSPVWRGQPYEQYF
>-|TRBJ1-1|-|TRBV19
TGTGCCAGTGTCGGCAGGGGCGACACTGAAGCTTTCTTT
CASVGRGDTEAFF
>-|TRBJ1-2|-|TRBV18
TGTGCCAGCTCACCACCCGGGACGGTCAATGGCTTCACCTTC
CASSPPGTVNGFTF
>-|TRBJ1-1|-|TRBV7-2
TGTGCCAGCAGCTCAAACAGACAGGTTACGGCTTTCTTT
CASSSNRQVTAFF
>few|TRBJ2-3|TRBD2|TRBV2
TGTGCCAGCATACTAGCGGGGGGCCGTCGGGGCACAGATACGCAGTATTTT
CASILAGGRRGTDTQYF